The T cell receptor beta chain under discussion was sequenced for a study of T cell responses to AZD1222 COVID-19 vaccine (dated by TCRdb to 2020 to 2022). In the study overall: Because spike-specific TCR depth and breadth did not differ between the two schedules, AZD1222 recipients who got a second dose at roughly 4 weeks were pooled with those who got a second dose at roughly 12 weeks. A total of 233 trial participants underwent TCR sequencing, of whom around 200 received two doses of AZD1222 and 26 received two doses of the MenACWY control vaccine. Enrollment into the trials was organized by age into subgroups of 18-55, 56-69 and 70-plus years, and those subgroups contained approximately 150, 30 and 60 TCR-sequenced participants, respectively. The full study reports these points: Conclusions about previously exposed vaccinees are limited, since just five or six AZD1222 recipients were seropositive for SARS-CoV-2 at baseline. The whole spike protein was spanned by vaccine-associated CD4 TCRs, and dominant responses were seen in regions 160-218 and 743-854. Nearly half of unique spike-specific TCRs reportedly recognized epitopes outside regions mutated in the B.1.351 and B.1.1.7 variants. Because no day 14 peak-response samples were available, repertoires were characterized only after the peak T cell response. After two AZD1222 doses, spike-specific TCR breadth and depth were significantly higher than at day 0 and than in MenACWY recipients. Most participants were white British and females outnumbered males, and the authors suggested that clonal diversity may have been underestimated. In the small 56-69-year group, the increase in depth fell short of significance, most likely because of low power.

The CDR3 regions of human TCRbeta chains were subjected to immunosequencing. The published analysis was carried out like this. TCRs in the repertoires were compared against a reference library of SARS-CoV-2-specific TCRs that had been generated with the MIRA antigen-specificity platform. Breadth meant the fraction of unique TCRs that were SARS-CoV-2-associated, whereas depth meant the fraction of total T cells that were SARS-CoV-2-associated. Using the MIRA data, each spike-specific TCR was assigned both to the spike region to which the TCR was reactive and to a CD4 or CD8 class. Log10-transformed breadth and depth values were compared by one-way ANOVA with Sidak's multiple comparisons tests. In TCRdb, the immuneACCESS table is reduced to in-frame sequences with V and J assigned. These tables do not hold every clone; where another copy was compared, an unresolved V gene accounts for under half, and the others remain unexplained. Clone size and V and J calls were adopted from that table, with D and trimming inferred from the DNA. The sample table holds 95,000 to 130,000 clones, of which 90% to 95% were seen once. The ten largest clones capture 2.5% to 3% of the sample.

Comments on this clone: Its cognate antigen has yet to be identified. Base qualities are not provided; no much larger clone lies one nucleotide away.

The sample's time point label is to be understood as: baseline before first vaccination. Samples from vaccinated people were obtained from the UK trials COV001 and COV002, which included a single-blind randomized controlled phase 2/3 trial of AZD1222 (ChAdOx1 nCoV-19) in healthy adults. For TCRbeta chain sequencing, PBMC samples from trial participants were taken at day 0 and at day 28 after the second dose. Including cysteine and phenylalanine, the CDR3 has 14 amino acids. Only the CDR3 region is kept as DNA, spanning 42 bases read in frame from base 1. The V and J ends are trimmed by 0 bases and 7 bases, leaving 8 bases between them. The germline V gene supplies CDR1 SGHRS and CDR2 YFSETQ.

The sequence links TRBV5-1 to TRBJ1-6; the D gene is not confidently resolved. The clonotype comes from an adult in good health. The input for sequencing was peripheral blood, taken on day 0 of AZD1222 vaccination. The sequence in DNA is TGCGCCAGCAGCTTGGGGGCTGGGAATTCACCCCTCCACTTT. Its protein product is CASSLGAGNSPLHF.